This T cell receptor beta chain was recorded in a study of T cells in Graves' hyperthyroidism and ophthalmopathy. Graves' hyperthyroidism was deemed stable absent ophthalmopathy progression within 18 months. Uncontrolled infection, other autoimmune disease, pregnancy or lactation led to exclusion. Each diagnosis was grounded in clinical symptoms, serum thyroxine and TRAb, thyroid ultrasound, and orbital computed tomography. Study-wide results and limits: Ophthalmopathy was predicted by the model a median of roughly 6.6 months ahead of onset.

This clonotype was detected only a few times. Antigen specificity is unknown. The investigators amplified TCR beta CDR3 regions from RNA transcripts. TCR CDR3 underwent first-round RT-PCR with the HTBI primer set. TCRdb re-called the multiplex PCR reads through MiXCR, storing one row per CDR3 protein. The repertoire holds fewer than 350,000 distinct CDR3 sequences, around 20% seen once, with 50% in the top ten. Source material: blood. This clonotype originated in a woman aged 50 to 65 with Graves' hyperthyroidism.

This CDR3 is CASSVDFGEQYF. In DNA, the CDR3 is TGTGCCAGCAGTGTCGATTTTGGCGAGCAGTACTTC. The V gene is TRBV6-1, the J gene TRBJ2-7, with D unclear. The CDR3 is 12 amino acids. Trimming took off 4 bases at V and 6 bases at J, with 10 bases between the two ends. Germline CDR1 is MNHNS and CDR2 is SASEGT.